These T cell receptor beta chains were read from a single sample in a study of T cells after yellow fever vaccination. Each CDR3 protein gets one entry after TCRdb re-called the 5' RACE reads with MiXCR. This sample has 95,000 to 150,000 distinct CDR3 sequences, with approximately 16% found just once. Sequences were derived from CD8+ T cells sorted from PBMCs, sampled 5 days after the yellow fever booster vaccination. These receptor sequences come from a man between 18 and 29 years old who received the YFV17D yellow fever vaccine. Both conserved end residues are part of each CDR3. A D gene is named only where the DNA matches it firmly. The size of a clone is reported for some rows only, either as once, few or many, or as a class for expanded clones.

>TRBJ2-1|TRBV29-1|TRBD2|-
CSATKEGLAGNEQFF
TGCAGTGCCACCAAAGAGGGACTAGCGGGCAATGAGCAGTTCTTC
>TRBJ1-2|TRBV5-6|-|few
CASSFLPAGYTF
TGTGCCAGCAGTTTTCTTCCGGCTGGCTACACCTTC
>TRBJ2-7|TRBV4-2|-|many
CASSQPGQPYEQYF
TGTGCCAGCAGCCAACCAGGACAGCCTTACGAGCAGTACTTC
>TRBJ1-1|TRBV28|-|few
CASSLGVELANEAFF
TGTGCCAGCAGTTTAGGGGTCGAGTTAGCTAATGAAGCTTTCTTT
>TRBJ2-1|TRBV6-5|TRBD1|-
CASSYSNRGNEQFF
TGTGCCAGCAGTTACTCGAACAGGGGCAATGAGCAGTTCTTC
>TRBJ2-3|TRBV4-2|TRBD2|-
CASSPLTGLAGPDTQYF
TGTGCCAGCAGCCCTCTTACGGGACTAGCGGGACCAGATACGCAGTATTTT
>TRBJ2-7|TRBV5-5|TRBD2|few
CASSFPRSSGGASDEQYF
TGTGCCAGCAGCTTCCCCAGATCTAGCGGGGGGGCCTCGGACGAGCAGTACTTC
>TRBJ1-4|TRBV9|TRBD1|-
CASSVGGTGSEKLFF
TGTGCCAGCAGCGTAGGTGGGACAGGGAGCGAAAAACTGTTTTTT
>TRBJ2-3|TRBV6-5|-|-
CASSYSVGTDTQYF
TGTGCCAGCAGTTACTCGGTGGGCACAGATACGCAGTATTTT
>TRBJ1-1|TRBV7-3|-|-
CASREQPDNTEAFF
TGTGCCAGCAGGGAGCAGCCAGACAACACTGAAGCTTTCTTT
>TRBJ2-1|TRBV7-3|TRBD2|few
CASSPSYRGGRGEQFF
TGTGCCAGCAGCCCTTCCTATCGGGGGGGCCGCGGGGAGCAGTTCTTC
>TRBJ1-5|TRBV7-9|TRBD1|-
CASSPGTDLSNQPQHF
TGTGCCAGCAGCCCTGGGACAGATCTTAGCAATCAGCCCCAGCATTTT
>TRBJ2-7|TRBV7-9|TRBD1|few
CASSPVTGGAGAYEQYF
TGTGCCAGCAGCCCGGTGACAGGGGGCGCGGGAGCCTACGAGCAGTACTTC
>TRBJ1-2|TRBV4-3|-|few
CASSQPGTYYGYTF
TGCGCCAGCAGCCAACCCGGGACATACTATGGCTACACCTTC
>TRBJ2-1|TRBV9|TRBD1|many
CASSFRDRELNEQFF
TGTGCCAGCAGCTTTCGGGACAGGGAGTTAAATGAGCAGTTCTTC
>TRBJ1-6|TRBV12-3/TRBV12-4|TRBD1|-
CASSLGTGVNSPLHF
TGTGCCAGCAGTCTCGGGACAGGGGTCAATTCACCCCTCCACTTT
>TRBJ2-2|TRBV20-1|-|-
CSAREAYTGELFF
TGCAGTGCTAGAGAGGCTTACACCGGGGAGCTGTTTTTT
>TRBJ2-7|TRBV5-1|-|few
CASTTGGSSPYEQYF
TGCGCCAGCACCACGGGGGGCAGTTCTCCCTACGAGCAGTACTTC
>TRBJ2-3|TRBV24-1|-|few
CATSDRRDSTDTQYF
TGTGCCACCAGTGATCGACGGGACTCAACAGATACGCAGTATTTT
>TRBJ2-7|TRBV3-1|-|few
CASSQMKDRPTPGYEQYF
TGTGCCAGCAGCCAAATGAAGGATCGTCCTACCCCGGGCTACGAGCAGTACTTC
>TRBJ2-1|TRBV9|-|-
CASSPGESYSYNEQFF
TGTGCCAGCAGCCCCGGGGAGAGTTATTCCTACAATGAGCAGTTCTTC
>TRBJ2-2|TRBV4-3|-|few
CASSQDRGRNTGELFF
TGCGCCAGCAGCCAAGATCGGGGCAGAAACACCGGGGAGCTGTTTTTT
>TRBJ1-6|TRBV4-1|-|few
CASSQFAGNNSPLHF
TGCGCCAGCAGCCAATTTGCAGGAAACAATTCACCCCTCCACTTT
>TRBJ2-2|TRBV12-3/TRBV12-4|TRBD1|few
CASMETGSGGELFF
TGTGCCAGCATGGAGACAGGGTCCGGCGGGGAGCTGTTTTTT
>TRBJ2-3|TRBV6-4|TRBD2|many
CASSERGTDTQYF
TGTGCCAGCAGTGAGCGGGGGACAGATACGCAGTATTTT
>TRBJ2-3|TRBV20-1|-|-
CSARVSTDTQYF
TGCAGTGCTAGAGTTAGCACAGATACGCAGTATTTT
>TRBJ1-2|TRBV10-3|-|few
CAIISWGLYGYTF
TGTGCCATCATCTCTTGGGGGCTTTATGGCTACACCTTC
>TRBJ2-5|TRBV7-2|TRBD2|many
CASSTGTSVWGETQYF
TGTGCCAGCAGCACCGGGACTAGCGTTTGGGGAGAGACCCAGTACTTC
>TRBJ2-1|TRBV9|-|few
CASSVAASEGNEQFF
TGTGCCAGCAGCGTAGCGGCTAGTGAAGGCAATGAGCAGTTCTTC
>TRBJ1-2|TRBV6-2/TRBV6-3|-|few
CASSASFYYGYTF
TGTGCCAGCAGTGCATCCTTCTACTATGGCTACACCTTC
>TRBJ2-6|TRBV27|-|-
CASSPSYGANVLTF
TGTGCCAGCAGCCCCTCTTATGGGGCCAACGTCCTGACTTTC
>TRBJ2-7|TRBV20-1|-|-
CSARPWGGGAYEQYF
TGCAGTGCTAGACCCTGGGGAGGGGGAGCGTACGAGCAGTACTTC
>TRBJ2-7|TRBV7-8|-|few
CASRALDRRGYEQYF
TGTGCCAGCAGAGCCCTGGACAGAAGGGGTTACGAGCAGTACTTC
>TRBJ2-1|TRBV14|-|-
CASSQGGHKRYNEQFF
TGTGCCAGCAGCCAAGGGGGACACAAACGCTACAATGAGCAGTTCTTC
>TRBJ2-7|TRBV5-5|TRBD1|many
CASRGTVYEQYF
TGTGCCAGCAGGGGGACAGTCTACGAGCAGTACTTC
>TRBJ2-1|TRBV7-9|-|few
CASSARATNEQFF
TGTGCCAGCAGCGCCCGGGCCACAAATGAGCAGTTCTTC
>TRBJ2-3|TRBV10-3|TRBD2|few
CAISADLAGTTDTQYF
TGTGCCATCAGTGCTGATCTAGCGGGGACCACAGATACGCAGTATTTT